A selection of T cell receptor beta chains follows, all from one sample in a study of control samples from healthy donors and cancer patients. Sequenced by immunoSEQ multiplex PCR; TCRdb stores in-frame clones only, minus some. Here the sample spans 150,000 or so clones, about 94% being singletons. Input material: blood. These receptors originate from a man in his forties in good health. Both conserved end residues are part of each CDR3. The D gene is left open where the match is weak.

-	TRBV28	TRBJ2-3	12	CASERGADTQYF
-	TRBV4-3	TRBJ1-3	15	CASSQKGAAGNTIYF
-	TRBV5-1	TRBJ2-3	11	CASSLTDTQYF
-	TRBV27	TRBJ2-6	16	CASSLISGAGANVLTF
-	TRBV7-8	TRBJ2-7	15	CASSSGPPVVYEQYF
-	TRBV5-6	TRBJ1-1	16	CASSPYTGTANTEAFF
-	TRBV3-1/TRBV3-2	TRBJ2-7	14	CASSQEGRPYEQYF
TRBD1	TRBV4-2	TRBJ1-6	17	CASSHRQGEDGNSPLHF
-	TRBV6-5	TRBJ1-5	13	CASRNPGNQPQHF
-	TRBV7-2	TRBJ1-5	12	CASSRPEEPQHF
-	TRBV28	TRBJ1-2	16	CASSPPLGASNYGYTF
-	TRBV3-1/TRBV3-2	TRBJ1-1	16	CASSQGGAGMNTEAFF
-	TRBV2	TRBJ2-2	19	CASSEGGKTTDANTGELFF
-	TRBV7-9	TRBJ2-7	16	CASSVPGDFSSYEQYF
-	TRBV19	TRBJ2-2	14	CASSWTDYTGELFF
-	TRBV5-1	TRBJ2-2	16	CASSLGTSSNTGELFF
-	TRBV2	TRBJ2-7	14	CASHQGGQQYEQYF
TRBD2	TRBV25-1	TRBJ2-1	17	CASSDIGPAGGYNEQFF
-	TRBV4-1	TRBJ2-7	13	CASSQDRGWEQYF
TRBD1	TRBV19	TRBJ2-1	13	CASSEGQGYEQFF
-	TRBV14	TRBJ2-4	14	CASSWDLAKNIQYF
-	TRBV5-1	TRBJ1-1	14	CASSCGGGATEAFF